This TCR beta chain was observed in a study of T cells in Graves' hyperthyroidism and ophthalmopathy. Study overall: Staff took peripheral blood when the initial diagnosis was made, before any treatment began.

With V trimmed by 5 bases and J by 5 bases, 13 bases remained unmatched. This CDR3 has 15 residues. CDR1 is SGHRS, CDR2 YFSETQ, per germline. Amplified regions were TCR beta CDR3 sequences from RNA transcripts. The study used the HTBI primer set for a first-round RT-PCR of the TCR CDR3. From the multiplex PCR reads, TCRdb called clonotypes with MiXCR, one entry per CDR3 protein. Of about 350,000 distinct CDR3 sequences in the sample, roughly 20% are singletons; the top ten hold around 16%. Only one count was recorded for this clonotype. Its antigen is not identified. Overall study results and limits: Ophthalmopathy cases were set apart from stable hyperthyroidism by a 13 V-J model. Within blood appeared most thyroid clonotypes that had expanded above 0.001.

Orbital computed tomography and thyroid ultrasound, together with serum TRAb and thyroxine and clinical symptoms, were used for diagnoses. The J gene is TRBJ2-7, the V gene TRBV5-1, with TRBD2 identical over 7 bases. The TCR comes from a woman aged 40-49 years with Graves' ophthalmopathy. Source material: blood. The CDR3 here is CASRATSAGVDEQYF. CDR3 nucleotide sequence: TGCGCCAGCAGGGCTACCTCGGCGGGAGTGGACGAGCAGTACTTC.